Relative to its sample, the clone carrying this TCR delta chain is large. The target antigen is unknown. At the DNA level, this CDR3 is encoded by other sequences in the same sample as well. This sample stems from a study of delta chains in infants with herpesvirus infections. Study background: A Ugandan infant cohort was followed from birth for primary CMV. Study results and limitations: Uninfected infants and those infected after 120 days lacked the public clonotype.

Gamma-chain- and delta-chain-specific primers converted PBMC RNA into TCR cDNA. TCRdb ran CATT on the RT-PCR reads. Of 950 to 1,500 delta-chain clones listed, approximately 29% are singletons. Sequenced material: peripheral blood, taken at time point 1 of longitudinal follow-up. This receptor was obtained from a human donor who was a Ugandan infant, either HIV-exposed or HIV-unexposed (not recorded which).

The CDR3 DNA is TGTGCCTTTGAGTTCCTACCCATAAGGGGATACACCGATAAACTCATCTTT. Amino acids: CAFEFLPIRGYTDKLIF. The genes are TRDV3 and TRDJ1, with D perhaps matching TRDD2 (7 bases). Germline V gives CDR1 TVYSNPD, CDR2 GDNSRS (reference sequence). The CDR3 contains 17 residues. Trimming removed 2 bases from V and 0 bases from J, with 22 bases in between.